The present entry profiles one T cell receptor beta chain with its context. Its antigen is unknown. Assay: immunoSEQ multiplex PCR; the TCRdb copy retains only in-frame clones and omits some. The sample gives tens of thousands of clones, 85% to 90% of which show up once; around 6% is in the top ten. The data derive from a study of OX40 agonist ivuxolimab in advanced cancers. Exclusion applied to patients with autoimmune disease history or systemic immunosuppression. Study-wide points: At doses 0.1 to 3.0 mg/kg, CD4+ and CD8+ clones expanded.

The sequence was obtained from an adult with an advanced solid tumor such as melanoma, head and neck, liver or kidney cancer. Sequences were derived from CD4+ or CD8+ T cells sorted from blood, sampled in a trial of the OX40 agonist ivuxolimab.

The CDR3 spells CSGAVSTDTQYF. DNA of the CDR3: TGCAGCGGGGCGGTCAGCACAGATACGCAGTATTTT. The chain couples TRBV29-1 to TRBJ2-3; no clear D. The V end was cut by 7 bases, the J end by 0 bases, with 8 bases between. The germline gives CDR1 SQVTM, CDR2 ANQGSEA. CDR3 size: 12 residues.